The 20 T cell receptor beta chains in this list originate from one sample, sequenced in a study of identical twins. TCRdb itself ran the 5' RACE reads through MiXCR, one entry per CDR3 protein. Altogether fewer than 250,000 distinct CDR3 sequences are present, more than 15% being singletons, with the ten largest covering around two fifths. This same sample was also part of a study on T cells expressing NK-cell markers.

Sample: CD8+ T cells sorted from blood. The receptor set was obtained from a woman younger than 35 in good health.

The chain employs TRBV9 and TRBJ2-1, with 12 bases identical to TRBD2. Trimming took 4 bases from V and 7 from J; bases not matched to a gene: 9. The CDR3 runs 16 residues. Germline values: CDR1 SGDLS, CDR2 YYNGEE. Here the CDR3 DNA reads TGTGCCAGCAGCCCGGAGACTAGCGGGGGTCCAAATGAGCAGTTCTTC. Protein: CASSPETSGGPNEQFF.

V usage is TRBV29-1 and J usage is TRBJ2-3; D tentatively fits TRBD1 or TRBD2 (6 bases each). CDR1 and CDR2 from the germline V gene are SQVTM and ANQGSEA. The CDR3 sequence is 15 residues long. Trimming shortened V by 1 base and J by 0 bases, and 11 bases separated the two germline ends. CDR3 bases: TGCAGCGTTGAAGGAACGGGGGCGAGCACAGATACGCAGTATTTT. It translates to CSVEGTGASTDTQYF.

This clonotype was detected a few times. The CDR3 DNA reads as TGCGCCAGCAGCGCCGGGGCAGCGGGAGCGGTAGATACGCAGTATTTT. Protein: CASSAGAAGAVDTQYF. The chain links TRBV4-3 to TRBJ2-3, with TRBD2 matching 8 bases. The CDR3 length is 16 residues. V lost 5 bases, J lost 5 bases, and 12 bases stayed unmatched. The germline CDR1 and CDR2 sequences are LGHNA and YSLEER.

This clonotype has only a few counts. V is TRBV10-3 and J is TRBJ2-3; TRBD2 matches at 11 bases. Germline CDR1 and CDR2: ENHRY and SYGVKD. This CDR3 is built from 15 residues. With 5 bases clipped from V and 3 bases from J, the junction kept 4 bases outside the gene matches. The CDR3 here is CAISTSGGWTDTQYF. In DNA, the CDR3 is TGTGCCATCAGTACTAGCGGGGGTTGGACAGATACGCAGTATTTT.

The gene calls are TRBV27 and TRBJ2-7; D is ambiguous. The CDR3 is 15 amino acids. CDR1 and CDR2 (germline): MNHEY, SMNVEV (reference sequence). The V and J ends lost 3 bases and 0 bases respectively, with 12 bases between them. The CDR3 nucleotides read TGTGCCAGCAGTTTGGTACGCTCAAGCTCCTACGAGCAGTACTTC. This sequence encodes CASSLVRSSSYEQYF.

The V call is TRBV27, the J call TRBJ2-7; D unclear. Per the germline V gene, CDR1 is MNHEY and CDR2 is SMNVEV (reference sequence). Trimming pared 4 bases from V and 2 bases from J, leaving 21 bases between. The CDR3 totals 17 residues. The chain's CDR3 is CASSSPRVHTKPYEQYF. The CDR3 nucleotides are TGTGCCAGCAGTTCTCCTCGGGTGCACACTAAACCCTACGAGCAGTACTTC.

This clonotype occurred a few times. The V gene is TRBV20-1, the J gene TRBJ2-1, with 9 bases aligning to TRBD2. This CDR3 region has 19 residues. From germline, CDR1 is DFQATT and CDR2 SNEGSKA (reference sequence). Trimming took 4 bases from V and 0 from J; bases not matched to a gene: 16. In DNA form, the CDR3 reads TGCAGTGCTACTTCCCTACGGGGCGGGGGGGCCATCTCCTACAATGAGCAGTTCTTC. Translation: CSATSLRGGGAISYNEQFF.

This chain joins TRBV9 and TRBJ2-5, with D unresolved. V was clipped by 0 bases and J by 2 bases, with 8 bases between them. This CDR3 comprises 14 residues. In germline, CDR1 is SGDLS, CDR2 YYNGEE. The CDR3 nucleotides read TGTGCCAGCAGCGTAGACACTCGACAAGAGACCCAGTACTTC. It codes for CASSVDTRQETQYF.

This clonotype came up a few times. The chain recombines TRBV7-6 with TRBJ2-3, with D perhaps TRBD1 or TRBD2 (5 bases each). This CDR3 spans 15 amino acids. Trimming left V 4 bases short and J 4 bases short, with 15 bases between. CDR1 SGHVS and CDR2 FNYEAQ come from the germline V gene. The DNA of the CDR3 is TGTGCCAGCAGCTATTCCGGGACCACCGCAGATACGCAGTATTTT. It is translated as CASSYSGTTADTQYF.

This clonotype was seen a handful of times. The chain links TRBV6-1 to TRBJ1-6; D may be TRBD1 (6 bases). The CDR3 has 16 amino acids. Germline lookup yields CDR1 MNHNS and CDR2 SASEGT. Trimming stripped 7 bases from V and 6 bases from J, with 19 bases between. CDR3 nucleotides: TGTGCCAGCAACGCCTCCCCCGGGACACCTAATTCACCCCTCCACTTT. As protein: CASNASPGTPNSPLHF.

This clonotype was picked up many times. The CDR3 DNA follows: TGCGCCAGCAGCCAAGGACTCCACCTCTCCTACAATGAGCAGTTCTTC. Translating it yields CASSQGLHLSYNEQFF. This sequence joins TRBV4-1 and TRBJ2-1; D unresolved. Trimming pared 1 base from V and 0 bases from J, leaving 10 bases between. Germline V gene lookup returns CDR1 MGHRA and CDR2 YSYEKL. The CDR3 has 16 residues.

This clonotype has just a few counts. CDR3 in amino acids: CASRGSQETQYF. The DNA of the CDR3 is TGTGCCAGCAGGGGTTCTCAAGAGACCCAGTACTTC. The V call is TRBV27, the J call TRBJ2-5; D is unclear. The CDR3 runs 12 residues. The V end lost 6 bases, the J end lost 2 bases, and 7 bases lay between the germline ends. Germline V lookup: CDR1 MNHEY, CDR2 SMNVEV (reference sequence).

V usage is TRBV12-5 and J usage is TRBJ2-1; D is possibly TRBD2 (6 bases). Looked up from germline, CDR1 is LGHNT and CDR2 is FRNRAP. The CDR3 extends over 15 amino acids. V lost 5 bases, J lost 0 bases, and 11 bases lay in between. The CDR3 coding sequence is TGTGCTAGTGGTCCCCCCGGGAGCTCCTACAATGAGCAGTTCTTC. This codes for CASGPPGSSYNEQFF.

V gene TRBV11-2 combines with J gene TRBJ2-1, with a tentative D call TRBD1 (6 bases). The ends were cut back, 1 base at V and 3 bases at J, with 13 bases in the middle. Germline V gives CDR1 SGHAT, CDR2 FQNNGV. The CDR3 is 16 amino acids. The CDR3: CASSLGSGVIYNEQFF. The CDR3 region has the DNA TGTGCCAGCAGCTTAGGATCAGGGGTAATCTACAATGAGCAGTTCTTC.

This clonotype appeared a few times. The chain has TRBV9 and TRBJ1-2; 8 positions match TRBD1. Per germline, CDR1 SGDLS and CDR2 YYNGEE. Germline trimming cut 0 bases from V and 5 bases from J; bases unmatched to any gene: 6. The CDR3 loop spans 15 amino acids. The CDR3 DNA follows: TGTGCCAGCAGCGTAGCCCAGGGGGCAGCGTATGGCTACACCTTC. It encodes CASSVAQGAAYGYTF.

This clonotype was picked up a small number of times. This rearrangement joins TRBV28 to TRBJ2-4, with D hard to call. Trimming took off 3 bases at V and 2 bases at J, with 14 bases between the two ends. This CDR3 region has 16 residues. Germline loops: CDR1 MDHEN, CDR2 SYDVKM. The DNA of the CDR3 is TGTGCCAGCAGTTTGGTCCCCCTAGGTTCCAAAAACATTCAGTACTTC. It yields the protein CASSLVPLGSKNIQYF.

This sequence joins TRBV7-2 and TRBJ2-1; D unresolved. The V and J ends lost 3 bases and 0 bases respectively, with 15 bases between them. This CDR3 region has 17 residues. CDR1 is SGHTA, CDR2 FQGNSA, per germline. The CDR3 DNA reads TGTGCCAGCAGCTTCGACGACTTGGCGAGCTCCTACAATGAGCAGTTCTTC. The encoded protein is CASSFDDLASSYNEQFF.

This clonotype showed up just a few times. This rearrangement joins TRBV14 to TRBJ2-1; D is tentatively TRBD1 or TRBD2 (5 bases each). This CDR3 spans 12 amino acids. The V and J ends lost 3 bases and 8 bases respectively, with 8 bases between them. Germline V lookup: CDR1 SGHDN, CDR2 FVKESK. The CDR3 reads CASSHGTHEQFF. CDR3 nucleotide sequence: TGTGCCAGCAGCCATGGGACCCATGAGCAGTTCTTC.

This clonotype occurred many times. The chain employs TRBV24-1 and TRBJ2-3; D is uncertain. CDR3 length equals 12 residues. The germline gives CDR1 KGHDR, CDR2 SFDVKD. The V end was cut by 9 bases, the J end by 6 bases, with 12 bases between. CDR3 in amino acids: CATPLFGDTQYF. The CDR3 nucleotides read TGTGCCACCCCCCTGTTCGGCGATACGCAGTATTTT.

The V gene is TRBV6-1, the J gene TRBJ2-1; D is ambiguous. From germline, CDR1 is MNHNS and CDR2 SASEGT. V shed 5 bases and J shed 3 bases, with 11 bases lying between them. This CDR3 region has 14 residues. The CDR3 here is CASSLTRNYNEQFF. CDR3 DNA: TGTGCCAGCAGTCTTACGCGGAACTACAATGAGCAGTTCTTC.